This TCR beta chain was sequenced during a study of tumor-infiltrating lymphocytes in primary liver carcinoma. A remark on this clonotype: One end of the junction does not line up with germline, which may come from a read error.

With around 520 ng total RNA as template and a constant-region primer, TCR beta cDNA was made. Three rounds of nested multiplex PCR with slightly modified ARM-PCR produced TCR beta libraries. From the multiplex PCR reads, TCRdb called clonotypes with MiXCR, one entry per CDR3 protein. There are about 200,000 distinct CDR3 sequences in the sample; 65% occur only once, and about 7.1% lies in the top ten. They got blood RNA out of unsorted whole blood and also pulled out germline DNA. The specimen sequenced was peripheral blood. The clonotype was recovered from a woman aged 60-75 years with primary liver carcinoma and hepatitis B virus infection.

The DNA of the CDR3 is TGCGCCAGCAGCACGAGGACTAGCGGCTCTAGCACAGATACGAAGTATTTT. Translated: CASSTRTSGSSTDTKYF. J is TRBJ2-3 and V is TRBV5-1; 10 nucleotides line up with TRBD2. Germline V lookup: CDR1 SGHRS, CDR2 YFSETQ. The CDR3 length is 17 residues.